These T cell receptor beta chains were read from a single sample in a study of blood T cell repertoires in COVID-19. Sequencing used immunoSEQ multiplex PCR; TCRdb keeps in-frame clones, though not all of them. The table has about 200,000 clones, less than 85% seen once. What was sequenced was peripheral blood. All receptors come from a man aged 45-65 years who had recovered from COVID-19. Each CDR3 is given with its conserved first and last residue. A D gene is named only where the DNA matches it firmly. Size tells how often a clone was seen (once, few, many) or the class of an expanded clone, and some rows leave it out.

d_gene: TRBD2
v_gene: TRBV5-6
abundance: .
j_gene: TRBJ2-5
CDR3nt: TGTGCCAGCAGCTCGGGACTAGCGGGAGGTAGATTGAGGGAGACCCAGTACTTC
CDR3aa: CASSSGLAGGRLRETQYF

d_gene: .
v_gene: TRBV28
abundance: .
j_gene: TRBJ1-2
CDR3nt: TGTGCCAGCAGCCGCGGGGACGGATCTAGTACCTATGGCTACACCTTC
CDR3aa: CASSRGDGSSTYGYTF

d_gene: TRBD2
v_gene: TRBV19
abundance: .
j_gene: TRBJ2-7
CDR3nt: TGTGCCAGTACCCACCGATTGGGACTAGCCGACGAGCAGTACTTC
CDR3aa: CASTHRLGLADEQYF

d_gene: TRBD2
v_gene: TRBV6-2/TRBV6-3
abundance: .
j_gene: TRBJ2-5
CDR3nt: TGTGCCAGCAGTTACCCCCTTAGTCTAGCGGGGATAAAAGAGACCCAGTACTTC
CDR3aa: CASSYPLSLAGIKETQYF

d_gene: .
v_gene: TRBV28
abundance: .
j_gene: TRBJ2-7
CDR3nt: TGTGCCAGCAGCCAAGAAACTGCCTACGAGCAGTACTTC
CDR3aa: CASSQETAYEQYF

d_gene: .
v_gene: TRBV2
abundance: .
j_gene: TRBJ2-5
CDR3nt: TGTGCCAGCAGTGAAGAAATGGCGGGAACGGGGCAAGAGACCCAGTACTTC
CDR3aa: CASSEEMAGTGQETQYF

d_gene: .
v_gene: TRBV30
abundance: .
j_gene: TRBJ1-2
CDR3nt: TGTGCCTGGAGTATCGGGGTTCTTCTGAGGTTTGGCTACACCTTC
CDR3aa: CAWSIGVLLRFGYTF

d_gene: TRBD1
v_gene: TRBV5-1
abundance: .
j_gene: TRBJ2-1
CDR3nt: TGCGCCAGCAGCTTGGAAGGGACAGGGACCTACAATGAGCAGTTCTTC
CDR3aa: CASSLEGTGTYNEQFF

d_gene: .
v_gene: TRBV27
abundance: .
j_gene: TRBJ1-6
CDR3nt: TGTGCCAGCGGGTTTGACGGGGCACCCCTCCACTTT
CDR3aa: CASGFDGAPLHF

d_gene: TRBD2
v_gene: TRBV19
abundance: .
j_gene: TRBJ2-7
CDR3nt: TGTGCCAGCAGATCCAGCGGGGGGGGCTCCTACGAGCAGTACTTC
CDR3aa: CASRSSGGGSYEQYF

d_gene: .
v_gene: TRBV28
abundance: many
j_gene: TRBJ2-4
CDR3nt: TGTGCCAGCAGTTTGGGGCAGTTAGCCAAAAACATTCAGTACTTC
CDR3aa: CASSLGQLAKNIQYF

d_gene: .
v_gene: TRBV11-2
abundance: .
j_gene: TRBJ2-7
CDR3nt: TGTGCCAGCAGCTTAGGACAGGTTAACGAGCAGTACTTC
CDR3aa: CASSLGQVNEQYF

d_gene: TRBD2
v_gene: TRBV11-2
abundance: .
j_gene: TRBJ2-3
CDR3nt: TGTGCCAGCAGCTCTTATCGGACTAGCTTGGGCGCAGATACGCAGTATTTT
CDR3aa: CASSSYRTSLGADTQYF

d_gene: TRBD2
v_gene: TRBV4-1
abundance: .
j_gene: TRBJ2-7
CDR3nt: TGCGCCAGCAGCTCTGGGACTAGCGGGAGTATCCTTGACGAGCAGTACTTC
CDR3aa: CASSSGTSGSILDEQYF

d_gene: .
v_gene: TRBV19
abundance: .
j_gene: TRBJ1-5
CDR3nt: TGTGCCAGTAGTACGGAGAGAGGACAGCCCCAGCATTTT
CDR3aa: CASSTERGQPQHF

d_gene: .
v_gene: TRBV11-2
abundance: few
j_gene: TRBJ2-1
CDR3nt: TGTGCCAGCAGCACCCGCGGGAACGATGAGCAGTTCTTC
CDR3aa: CASSTRGNDEQFF

d_gene: .
v_gene: TRBV2
abundance: .
j_gene: TRBJ2-2
CDR3nt: TGTGCCAGCAGTGTGGAGGGAGTAAGTTCGGGGGAGCTGTTTTTT
CDR3aa: CASSVEGVSSGELFF

d_gene: TRBD1
v_gene: TRBV3-1/TRBV3-2
abundance: .
j_gene: TRBJ1-6
CDR3nt: TGTGCCAGCAGCCGCGGGACAGGGGATTCACCCCTCCACTTT
CDR3aa: CASSRGTGDSPLHF

d_gene: .
v_gene: TRBV5-1
abundance: .
j_gene: TRBJ2-1
CDR3nt: TGCGCCAGCAGCTTGCGTGATGAGCAGTTCTTC
CDR3aa: CASSLRDEQFF

d_gene: TRBD2
v_gene: TRBV30
abundance: .
j_gene: TRBJ2-1
CDR3nt: TGTGCCTGGAGCGTCCTACTAGCGGGAGTTGGAAATGAGCAGTTCTTC
CDR3aa: CAWSVLLAGVGNEQFF

d_gene: .
v_gene: TRBV28
abundance: .
j_gene: TRBJ2-1
CDR3nt: TGTGCCACTTTGCCACACAGCTCCTACAATGAGCAGTTCTTC
CDR3aa: CATLPHSSYNEQFF

d_gene: .
v_gene: TRBV7-9
abundance: .
j_gene: TRBJ1-1
CDR3nt: TGTGCCAGCAGCTCCACACATGACACTGAAGCTTTCTTT
CDR3aa: CASSSTHDTEAFF

d_gene: TRBD2
v_gene: TRBV5-1
abundance: .
j_gene: TRBJ2-7
CDR3nt: TGCGCCAGCAGCTTGGTGGCTAGCGGGAGCTCCTACGAGCAGTACTTC
CDR3aa: CASSLVASGSSYEQYF

d_gene: TRBD1
v_gene: TRBV27
abundance: .
j_gene: TRBJ1-3
CDR3nt: TGTGCCAGCAGCGACAGGGCGAGCTCTGGAAACACCATATATTTT
CDR3aa: CASSDRASSGNTIYF

d_gene: TRBD1
v_gene: TRBV6-5
abundance: .
j_gene: TRBJ1-2
CDR3nt: TGTGCCAGCAGGCGACAGGGGCTGACCTTC
CDR3aa: CASRRQGLTF

d_gene: .
v_gene: TRBV5-4
abundance: .
j_gene: TRBJ1-1
CDR3nt: TGTGCCAGCAGCTTGGACAGCCGTGACGCTTTCTTT
CDR3aa: CASSLDSRDAFF

d_gene: TRBD1
v_gene: TRBV10-3
abundance: once
j_gene: TRBJ1-1
CDR3nt: TGTGCCATCAGTGGTTTAGACAGGGGGCTCGTAACTGAAGCTTTCTTT
CDR3aa: CAISGLDRGLVTEAFF

d_gene: .
v_gene: TRBV27
abundance: .
j_gene: TRBJ1-5
CDR3nt: TGTGCCAGCAGTTCCGTTAGCCGGAATCAGCCCCAGCATTTT
CDR3aa: CASSSVSRNQPQHF

d_gene: .
v_gene: TRBV2
abundance: .
j_gene: TRBJ2-7
CDR3nt: TGTGCCAGCTCAGGAGACAGATCCTACGAGCAGTACTTC
CDR3aa: CASSGDRSYEQYF

d_gene: TRBD2
v_gene: TRBV6-6
abundance: .
j_gene: TRBJ2-1
CDR3nt: TGTGCCAGCAGTTCCTCCGGACTAGCGGGAACCCATGAGCAGTTCTTC
CDR3aa: CASSSSGLAGTHEQFF

d_gene: TRBD1
v_gene: TRBV2
abundance: .
j_gene: TRBJ2-7
CDR3nt: TGTGCCAGCAGACGGACAGGGGGCCTTACATACGAGCAGTACTTC
CDR3aa: CASRRTGGLTYEQYF

d_gene: TRBD2
v_gene: TRBV18
abundance: .
j_gene: TRBJ2-1
CDR3nt: TGTGCCAGCTCGCCCGAAAGACTAGCGGGAGCCAGGACGAATGAGCAGTTCTTC
CDR3aa: CASSPERLAGARTNEQFF

d_gene: TRBD1
v_gene: TRBV2
abundance: .
j_gene: TRBJ1-1
CDR3nt: TGTGCCAGCAGGGGGGACAGGGGAACTGAAGCTTTCTTT
CDR3aa: CASRGDRGTEAFF

d_gene: TRBD2
v_gene: TRBV7-2
abundance: few
j_gene: TRBJ2-7
CDR3nt: TGTGCCAGCAGCTTAGCTAGCGGGAGTGCCTACGAGCAGTACTTC
CDR3aa: CASSLASGSAYEQYF

d_gene: .
v_gene: TRBV6-5
abundance: few
j_gene: TRBJ1-1
CDR3nt: TGTGCCAGCAGTTACGTTCAAGGGGGATTTGTAACTGAAGCTTTCTTT
CDR3aa: CASSYVQGGFVTEAFF

d_gene: TRBD1
v_gene: TRBV30
abundance: .
j_gene: TRBJ1-5
CDR3nt: TGTGCCTGGAGTGGACAGGGTCGGCCTGATCAGCCCCAGCATTTT
CDR3aa: CAWSGQGRPDQPQHF

d_gene: .
v_gene: TRBV5-4
abundance: once
j_gene: TRBJ2-1
CDR3nt: TGTGCCAGCAGCGGGGTCGGCGGGATTTTGAATGAGCAGTTCTTC
CDR3aa: CASSGVGGILNEQFF

d_gene: .
v_gene: TRBV6-5
abundance: .
j_gene: TRBJ2-3
CDR3nt: TGTGCCAGCAGTTACCCAAACACAGATACGCAGTATTTT
CDR3aa: CASSYPNTDTQYF

d_gene: .
v_gene: TRBV19
abundance: .
j_gene: TRBJ1-2
CDR3nt: TGTGCCAGTAGTAGAGGACAGTATGGCTACACCTTC
CDR3aa: CASSRGQYGYTF

d_gene: .
v_gene: TRBV15
abundance: .
j_gene: TRBJ1-5
CDR3nt: TGTGCCACCAGCAGAGAATTTGGGGGGGGAGTTCATCCCCAGCATTTT
CDR3aa: CATSREFGGGVHPQHF

d_gene: .
v_gene: TRBV5-1
abundance: .
j_gene: TRBJ2-6
CDR3nt: TGCGCCAGCAGCGAACTTTACGGGGCCAACGTCCTGACTTTC
CDR3aa: CASSELYGANVLTF

d_gene: .
v_gene: TRBV7-9
abundance: .
j_gene: TRBJ1-3
CDR3nt: TGTGCCAGCAGTTCCACGAGTACAGGGACTGGAAACACCATATATTTT
CDR3aa: CASSSTSTGTGNTIYF

d_gene: TRBD2
v_gene: TRBV15
abundance: hyperexpanded
j_gene: TRBJ2-7
CDR3nt: TGTGCCACCAGCAGAGAACCGGGACTAGCGGGAGTGTACGAGCAGTACTTC
CDR3aa: CATSREPGLAGVYEQYF

d_gene: .
v_gene: TRBV28
abundance: .
j_gene: TRBJ1-5
CDR3nt: TGTGCCAGCAGGCTGGGGCCGAATAGCAATCAGCCCCAGCATTTT
CDR3aa: CASRLGPNSNQPQHF

d_gene: TRBD2
v_gene: TRBV7-2
abundance: .
j_gene: TRBJ2-5
CDR3nt: TGTGCCAGCAGCTTAGGGTCTAGCGGGAGTTTTGAGACCCAGTACTTC
CDR3aa: CASSLGSSGSFETQYF

d_gene: .
v_gene: TRBV7-9
abundance: .
j_gene: TRBJ2-5
CDR3nt: TGTGCCAGCAGTAAAACAGTGAGTGAGACCCAGTACTTC
CDR3aa: CASSKTVSETQYF

d_gene: TRBD1
v_gene: TRBV28
abundance: .
j_gene: TRBJ2-5
CDR3nt: TGTGCCAGCAGCCCCCCAGGGGGCACCAGAGAGACCCAGTACTTC
CDR3aa: CASSPPGGTRETQYF

d_gene: .
v_gene: TRBV19
abundance: .
j_gene: TRBJ1-6
CDR3nt: TGTGCCAGTAGAAAAATAACTGGGGAGGCTTCACCCCTCCACTTT
CDR3aa: CASRKITGEASPLHF

d_gene: .
v_gene: TRBV27
abundance: .
j_gene: TRBJ1-5
CDR3nt: TGTGCCAGCAGTTTAGCAACATCCCTCCAGCCCCAGCATTTT
CDR3aa: CASSLATSLQPQHF

d_gene: .
v_gene: TRBV28
abundance: .
j_gene: TRBJ2-7
CDR3nt: TGTGCCAGCGGACACTCCTGGGAGCAGTACTTC
CDR3aa: CASGHSWEQYF

d_gene: TRBD2
v_gene: TRBV2
abundance: .
j_gene: TRBJ2-2
CDR3nt: TGTGCCAGCAGTCTACTAGCGATGAACACCGGGGAGCTGTTTTTT
CDR3aa: CASSLLAMNTGELFF

d_gene: .
v_gene: TRBV28
abundance: .
j_gene: TRBJ1-2
CDR3nt: TGTGCCAGCAGTTTGGGCGCAAGTGGCTACACCTTC
CDR3aa: CASSLGASGYTF

d_gene: .
v_gene: TRBV30
abundance: .
j_gene: TRBJ2-7
CDR3nt: TGTGCCTGGGACAGATCAGCCAGCTCCTACGAGCAGTACTTC
CDR3aa: CAWDRSASSYEQYF

d_gene: .
v_gene: TRBV6-5
abundance: .
j_gene: TRBJ1-4
CDR3nt: TGTGCCAGCGACCCGGACAGTAATGAAAAACTGTTTTTT
CDR3aa: CASDPDSNEKLFF

d_gene: .
v_gene: TRBV5-4
abundance: few
j_gene: TRBJ2-5
CDR3nt: TGTGCCAGCAGCTTGGGACTCACCGAAGAGACCCAGTACTTC
CDR3aa: CASSLGLTEETQYF